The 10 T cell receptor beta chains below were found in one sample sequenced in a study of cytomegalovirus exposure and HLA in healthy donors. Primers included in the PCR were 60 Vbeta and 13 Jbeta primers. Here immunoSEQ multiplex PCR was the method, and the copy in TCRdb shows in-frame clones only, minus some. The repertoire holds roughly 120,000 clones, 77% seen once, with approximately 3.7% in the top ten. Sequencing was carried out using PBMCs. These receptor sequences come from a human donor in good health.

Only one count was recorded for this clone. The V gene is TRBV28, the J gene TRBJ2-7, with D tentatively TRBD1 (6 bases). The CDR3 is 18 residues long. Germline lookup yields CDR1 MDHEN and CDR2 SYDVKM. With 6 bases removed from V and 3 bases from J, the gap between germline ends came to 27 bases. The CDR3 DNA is TGTGCCAGCAGCCGGGACAACGCACCAAGAATGTTCTTCTACGAGCAGTACTTC. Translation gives CASSRDNAPRMFFYEQYF.

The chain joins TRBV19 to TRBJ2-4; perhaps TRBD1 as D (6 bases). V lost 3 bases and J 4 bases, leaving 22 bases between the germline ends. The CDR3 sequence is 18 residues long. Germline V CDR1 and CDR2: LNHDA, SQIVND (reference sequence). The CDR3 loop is CASSIGVGQSLTKNIQYF. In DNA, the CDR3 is TGTGCCAGTAGTATTGGAGTCGGACAGTCTCTTACGAAAAACATTCAGTACTTC.

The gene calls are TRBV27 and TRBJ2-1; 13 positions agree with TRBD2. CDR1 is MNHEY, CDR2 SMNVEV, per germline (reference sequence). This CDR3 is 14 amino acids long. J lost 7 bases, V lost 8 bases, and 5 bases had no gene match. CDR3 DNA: TGTGCCAGCCGCGGACTAGCGGGAGTAAATGAGCAGTTCTTC. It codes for CASRGLAGVNEQFF.

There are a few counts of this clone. The CDR3 DNA sequence: TGTGCCAGCAGTGAAATAGGGATTAGGGGTTACAATGAGCAGTTCTTC. Translating it yields CASSEIGIRGYNEQFF. The rearrangement links TRBV2 to TRBJ2-1, with D possibly being TRBD1 (5 bases). The CDR3 is 16 residues long. Trimming cost V 2 bases and J 4 bases, with 15 bases left between them. Germline V CDR1 and CDR2: SNHLY, FYNNEI.

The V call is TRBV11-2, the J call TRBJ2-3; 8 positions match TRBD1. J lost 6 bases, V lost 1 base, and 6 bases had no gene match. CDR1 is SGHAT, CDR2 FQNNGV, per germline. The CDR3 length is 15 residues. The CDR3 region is CASSLAAGGHDTQYF. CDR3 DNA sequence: TGTGCCAGCAGCTTAGCGGCAGGGGGCCATGATACGCAGTATTTT.

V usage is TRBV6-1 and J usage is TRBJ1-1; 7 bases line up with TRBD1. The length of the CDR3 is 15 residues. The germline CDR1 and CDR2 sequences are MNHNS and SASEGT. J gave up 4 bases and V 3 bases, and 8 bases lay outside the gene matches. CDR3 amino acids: CASSDSSEGATEAFF. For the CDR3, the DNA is TGTGCCAGCAGTGACTCCAGCGAGGGGGCCACTGAAGCTTTCTTT.

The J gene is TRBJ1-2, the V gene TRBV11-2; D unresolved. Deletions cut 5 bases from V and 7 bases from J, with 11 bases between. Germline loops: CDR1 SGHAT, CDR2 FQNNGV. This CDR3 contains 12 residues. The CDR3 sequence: CASSHGVGGYTF. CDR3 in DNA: TGTGCCAGCAGCCACGGGGTGGGTGGCTACACCTTC.

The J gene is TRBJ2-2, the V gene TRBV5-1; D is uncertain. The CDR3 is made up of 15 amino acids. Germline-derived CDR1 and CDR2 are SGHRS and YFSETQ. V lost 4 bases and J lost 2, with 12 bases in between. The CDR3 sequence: CASSPPRTNTGELFF. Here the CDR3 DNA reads TGCGCCAGCAGCCCTCCCCGCACAAACACCGGGGAGCTGTTTTTT.

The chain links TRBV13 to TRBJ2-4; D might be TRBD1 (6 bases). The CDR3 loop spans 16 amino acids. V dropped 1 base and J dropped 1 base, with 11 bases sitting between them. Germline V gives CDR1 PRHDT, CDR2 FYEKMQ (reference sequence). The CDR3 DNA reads TGTGCCAGCAGCTTAGAGGGGGTTTCGGCCAAAAACATTCAGTACTTC. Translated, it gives CASSLEGVSAKNIQYF.

The CDR3 bases are TGTGCCAGCAGCGTAGGGCAGGGGGCCTACGAGCAGTACTTC. Its protein is CASSVGQGAYEQYF. The V call is TRBV9, the J call TRBJ2-7; 7 bases match TRBD1. The CDR3 is 14 residues long. The V and J ends lost 0 bases and 2 bases, in that order; junction bases with no gene match: 2. Germline values: CDR1 SGDLS, CDR2 YYNGEE.